Each of the 20 T cell receptor beta chains below was sequenced from the same sample in a study of shared clonotypes between healthy human individuals. Libraries were prepared by immunoSEQ multiplex PCR; TCRdb keeps only in-frame clonotypes and omits some of them. Of 2 million to 2.5 million clones in the sample, roughly 93% were seen once. Sequencing was performed on naive CD4+ T cells from PBMCs. Subset of the sample: CD45RA+ positively selected. The source is a man aged 18 to 35 in good health. Some clones in this sample may be carry-over from other donors' samples.

J is TRBJ1-4 and V is TRBV10-3; 10 positions match TRBD1. Germline assignment: CDR1 ENHRY and CDR2 SYGVKD. Trimming took 4 bases from V and 6 from J; bases not matched to a gene: 2. The CDR3 spans 14 residues. DNA of the CDR3: TGTGCCATCAGTGCCGGGACAGGGGATGAAAAACTGTTTTTT. It codes for CAISAGTGDEKLFF.

V gene TRBV7-2 combines with J gene TRBJ1-1; D might be TRBD1 (5 bases). Germline V gives CDR1 SGHTA, CDR2 FQGNSA. V dropped 4 bases and J dropped 0 bases, with 6 bases sitting between them. The CDR3 sequence is 13 residues long. The CDR3 loop is CASSWGMNTEAFF. The CDR3 region has the DNA TGTGCCAGCAGCTGGGGCATGAACACTGAAGCTTTCTTT.

The chain carries TRBV10-2 and TRBJ1-3; D gene uncertain. This CDR3 is built from 13 residues. V gave up 4 bases and J gave up 0 bases, with 4 bases separating them. Looked up from germline, CDR1 is WSHSY and CDR2 is SAAADI. This CDR3 reads CASSVSSGNTIYF. The DNA for the CDR3 is TGCGCCAGCAGTGTCAGCTCTGGAAACACCATATATTTT.

This chain joins TRBV7-9 and TRBJ2-7; TRBD2 is a possible D gene (6 bases). The germline V gene has CDR1 SEHNR and CDR2 FQNEAQ (reference sequence). The CDR3 has 15 amino acids. V lost 3 bases, J lost 1 base, and 13 bases lay in between. This CDR3 is CASSLGGSRSYEQYF. CDR3 DNA sequence: TGTGCCAGCAGCTTGGGGGGATCGAGGTCCTACGAGCAGTACTTC.

This clone was seen once. The rearrangement links TRBV4-1 to TRBJ2-7, with 12 bases aligning to TRBD2. Trimming removed 1 base from V and 6 bases from J; junction bases left unmatched: 7. The germline CDR1 and CDR2 sequences are MGHRA and YSYEKL. The CDR3 length is 16 residues. CDR3 nucleotides: TGCGCCAGCAGCCAAGGGCTAGCGGGAGGGCGGGGCGAGCAGTACTTC. Translation gives CASSQGLAGGRGEQYF.

The chain uses TRBV11-2 and TRBJ2-3, with D maybe TRBD1 (5 bases). Per the germline V gene, CDR1 is SGHAT and CDR2 is FQNNGV. Deletions cut 0 bases from V and 0 bases from J, with 13 bases between. The CDR3 covers 17 residues. The CDR3 here is CASSLDKTASSTDTQYF. The CDR3 DNA follows: TGTGCCAGCAGCTTAGATAAGACAGCCTCTAGCACAGATACGCAGTATTTT.

This chain uses TRBV7-9 with TRBJ2-1; D is possibly TRBD1 (7 bases). The CDR3 spans 15 residues. Germline V gene data show CDR1 as SEHNR and CDR2 as FQNEAQ (reference sequence). Trimming took 6 bases from V and 2 from J, leaving 14 bases between them. The CDR3 DNA sequence: TGTGCCAGCAGTCCAGGGGGGCGCGCCTACAATGAGCAGTTCTTC. Protein sequence: CASSPGGRAYNEQFF.

The V call is TRBV5-1, the J call TRBJ2-7; TRBD2 agrees at 9 bases. The CDR3 consists of 15 residues. Germline CDR1 SGHRS, CDR2 YFSETQ. J lost 4 bases, V lost 4 bases, and 9 bases had no gene match. Here the CDR3 reads CASSPSGREGYEQYF. CDR3 in DNA: TGCGCCAGCAGCCCCTCGGGGCGGGAGGGGTACGAGCAGTACTTC.

This sequence joins TRBV19 and TRBJ2-1; 9 nucleotides match TRBD1. V shed 1 base and J 6 bases; nucleotides not matched to a gene: 4. The CDR3 is made up of 15 amino acids. Per the germline V gene, CDR1 is LNHDA and CDR2 is SQIVND (reference sequence). CDR3 amino acids: CASSIGDREINEQFF. The DNA for the CDR3 is TGTGCCAGTAGTATAGGGGACAGGGAAATCAATGAGCAGTTCTTC.

The chain uses TRBV5-1 and TRBJ1-1; 9 nucleotides match TRBD1. CDR3 size: 15 residues. The V gene end was trimmed by 4 bases and the J gene end by 2 bases; junction bases not matched to a gene: 6. Germline V gene data show CDR1 as SGHRS and CDR2 as YFSETQ. The CDR3 DNA reads as TGCGCCAGCAGCCCAAAGACAGGGGGAAACACTGAAGCTTTCTTT. It encodes CASSPKTGGNTEAFF.

This chain connects TRBV7-2 to TRBJ2-7, with D possibly matching TRBD1 (6 bases). This CDR3 region has 14 residues. Between the trimmed V and J ends, which lost 6 bases and 4 bases, there was a span of 16 bases. The germline V gene encodes CDR1 SGHTA and CDR2 FQGNSA. The CDR3 sequence: CASSRPGQVYEQYF. The CDR3 DNA sequence: TGTGCCAGCAGTCGTCCGGGACAAGTATACGAGCAGTACTTC. Based on the CDR3 plus reference TRBV7-2 and TRBJ2-7, the full variable domain is GAGVSQSPSNKVTEKGKDVELRCDPISGHTALYWYRQSLGQGLEFLIYFQGNSAPDKSGLPSDRFSAERTGGSVSTLTIQRTQQEDSAVYLCASSRPGQVYEQYFGPGTRLTVT.

The CDR3 reads CASSYSGGPNTEAFF. CDR3 nucleotides: TGTGCCAGCAGTTACTCCGGGGGGCCGAACACTGAAGCTTTCTTT. The gene calls are TRBV6-6 and TRBJ1-1; D might be TRBD1 (6 bases). V was cut by 0 bases and J by 1 base, with 9 bases left in between. Germline CDR1 MNHNY, CDR2 SVGAGI (reference sequence). The CDR3 is 15 amino acids.

In the case of this clone: The sample contains more than one DNA sequence encoding this CDR3. The chain employs TRBV5-1 and TRBJ2-5; 7 positions agree with TRBD1. With V trimmed by 2 bases and J by 5 bases, 9 bases remained unmatched. The CDR3 runs to 15 residues. The germline gives CDR1 SGHRS, CDR2 YFSETQ. CDR3 in DNA: TGCGCCAGCAGCTTCGGGACAGCGCTAGGGGAGACCCAGTACTTC. Encoded protein: CASSFGTALGETQYF.

This clone showed up just a few times. The chain is built from TRBV10-3 and TRBJ2-5, with 8 bases lining up with TRBD1. V shed 4 bases, J shed 5 bases, and the junction held 9 bases outside the gene matches. Germline CDR1 and CDR2: ENHRY and SYGVKD. This CDR3 is built from 15 residues. In nucleotides, the CDR3 is TGTGCCATCAGTGCATCACAGGGGGTGGTGGAGACCCAGTACTTC. It is translated as CAISASQGVVETQYF.

Concerning this clone: Distinct nucleotide sequences in the sample also encode this CDR3. This chain joins TRBV5-1 and TRBJ1-1; no clear D. Deletions cut 2 bases from V and 0 bases from J, with 8 bases between. CDR3 length: 14 amino acids. The germline CDR1 and CDR2 sequences are SGHRS and YFSETQ. The CDR3 nucleotides are TGCGCCAGCAGCTTACGCCAAATGAACACTGAAGCTTTCTTT. Translated, it gives CASSLRQMNTEAFF.

The V gene is TRBV28, the J gene TRBJ1-5; 8 bases align to TRBD1. V shed 5 bases and J 3 bases; nucleotides not matched to a gene: 15. Germline lookup yields CDR1 MDHEN and CDR2 SYDVKM. The CDR3 spans 18 residues. The DNA for the CDR3 is TGTGCCAGCAGTGTACCTAGGCAGGGGGCGAAGAACAATCAGCCCCAGCATTTT. It codes for CASSVPRQGAKNNQPQHF.

The rearrangement links TRBV28 to TRBJ2-2; TRBD1 matches 9 bases. With 6 bases clipped from V and 4 bases from J, the junction kept 9 bases outside the gene matches. The CDR3 contains 16 residues. CDR1 and CDR2 from the germline V gene are MDHEN and SYDVKM. Here the CDR3 DNA reads TGTGCCAGCAGAAACCGGGACAGGGTGTTCACCGGGGAGCTGTTTTTT. Its translation is CASRNRDRVFTGELFF.

The rearrangement links TRBV5-1 to TRBJ1-1; TRBD1 matches 7 bases. Germline V gene data show CDR1 as SGHRS and CDR2 as YFSETQ. The CDR3 totals 14 residues. V trimming: 4 bases; J trimming: 5 bases; junction bases outside the gene matches: 8. CDR3 DNA: TGCGCCAGCAGCCAACAGACAGGGTTGACTGAAGCTTTCTTT. This codes for CASSQQTGLTEAFF.

The chain has TRBV28 and TRBJ1-5; possible D gene TRBD1, 5 bases. The CDR3 consists of 14 residues. The germline V and J ends were trimmed by 7 bases and 5 bases, with 15 bases remaining between them. CDR1 and CDR2 from the germline V gene are MDHEN and SYDVKM. The CDR3 bases are TGTGCCAGCACCAGGGCGGGGGATCATCAGCCCCAGCATTTT. It yields the protein CASTRAGDHQPQHF.

To note about this clone: This sample also contains other DNA sequences that code for the same CDR3. The genes are TRBV7-3 and TRBJ2-1; 11 nucleotides line up with TRBD2. Germline assignment: CDR1 SGHTA and CDR2 FQGTGA. The CDR3 totals 15 residues. V lost 4 bases, J lost 3 bases, and 2 bases stayed unmatched. The CDR3 is CASSSGLAVYNEQFF. CDR3 nucleotides: TGTGCCAGCAGCTCGGGACTAGCGGTCTACAATGAGCAGTTCTTC.